This T cell receptor beta chain was found in a study of spatial heterogeneity in lung cancer. Study details: Each distinct TCR and UMI combination averaged more than ten appearances in raw reads.

Trimming at V came to 4 bases and at J to 8 bases, leaving 8 bases not matched to a gene. Germline CDR1 reads LGHDT; CDR2 reads YNNKEL (reference sequence). This CDR3 comprises 15 residues. This clonotype appeared a few times. TCR cDNA molecules were tagged individually, and each one carried a unique molecular identifier. Each CDR3 protein gets one entry after TCRdb re-called the 5' RACE reads with MiXCR. The sample records 45,000 to 65,000 distinct CDR3 sequences, under 8% being singletons. Time point meaning: blood at routine non-recurrence follow-up after resection. Whole RNA from tumor, nontumor lung or frozen PBMC was sequenced unsorted.

The chain joins TRBV3-1 to TRBJ1-6; 7 bases agree with TRBD1. This TCR was recovered from a female donor with early-stage non-small cell lung cancer. Here the sequenced sample was PBMCs, taken at follow-up. The CDR3 loop reads CASSLVRQGHSPLHF. In nucleotides, the CDR3 is TGTGCCAGCAGCCTCGTGAGACAGGGCCATTCACCCCTCCACTTT. Complete variable domain (other parts from reference TRBV3-1 and TRBJ1-6): DTAVSQTPKYLVTQMGNDKSIKCEQNLGHDTMYWYKQDSKKFLKIMFSYNNKELIINETVPNRFSPKSPDKAHLNLHINSLELGDSAVYFCASSLVRQGHSPLHFGNGTRLTVT.